The 9 T cell receptor beta chains below all came from one sample that was sequenced in a study of regulatory T cells in long-lasting Graves disease. Construction of the TCR beta libraries employed iRepertoire HTBI primers in conjunction with Arm-PCR of CDR3 regions. Using its own MiXCR run on the multiplex PCR reads, TCRdb lists one record per CDR3 protein. The data hold 400,000 to 500,000 distinct CDR3 sequences, with around 23% observed a single time. The time point: persistent/refractory GD, antithyroid drugs over 5 years with positive TRAb. From RNA extracted from PBMCs, the TCR library was made. The source was peripheral blood mononuclear cells (PBMCs), collected when the disease was refractory, from a patient treated with antithyroid drugs. These receptors were taken from a female donor with Graves disease.

This clonotype occurred a few times. The chain uses TRBV6-1 and TRBJ1-2, with a weak D call TRBD1 (5 bases). The V gene's germline CDR1 is MNHNS and CDR2 SASEGT. V lost 1 base to trimming and J lost 4 bases, with 7 bases between them. The CDR3 extends over 13 amino acids. CDR3 sequence reads: CASSEVTVYGYTF. As DNA, the CDR3 is TGTGCCAGCAGTGAAGTGACAGTCTATGGCTACACCTTC.

This clonotype was picked up many times. The genes are TRBV24-1 and TRBJ2-2; 8 bases are a match to TRBD1. Looked up from germline, CDR1 is KGHDR and CDR2 is SFDVKD. V was clipped by 3 bases and J by 0 bases; unmatched bases: 8. The CDR3 sequence is 18 residues long. The CDR3: CATSDPPGQASNTGELFF. The CDR3 bases are TGTGCCACCAGTGATCCCCCGGGACAGGCGTCGAACACCGGGGAGCTGTTTTTT.

The rearrangement uses TRBV20-1 and TRBJ2-4, with D perhaps assigned TRBD1 or TRBD2 (5 bases each). This CDR3 has 13 residues. Trimming cost V 3 bases and J 6 bases, with 12 bases left between them. From germline, CDR1 is DFQATT and CDR2 SNEGSKA (reference sequence). The CDR3 coding sequence is TGCAGTGCTAGCCGGGACCCCGGAAACATTCAGTACTTC. It codes for CSASRDPGNIQYF.

This chain connects TRBV28 to TRBJ2-3; no firm D call. V lost 4 bases, J lost 2 bases, and 10 bases lay in between. CDR3 length: 14 amino acids. The germline V gene has CDR1 MDHEN and CDR2 SYDVKM. The CDR3 region is CASSYPSSTDTQYF. The CDR3 region has the DNA TGTGCCAGCAGTTACCCCAGTTCCACAGATACGCAGTATTTT.

About this clonotype itself: Sequence at one end of the junction differs from germline and may be a read error. The chain recombines TRBV6-5 with TRBJ1-6, with 8 bases aligning to TRBD1. The CDR3 loop spans 18 amino acids. Germline loops: CDR1 MNHEY, CDR2 SVGAGI. The CDR3 protein is CASSYGQGAFGRNSPPHF. CDR3 nucleotide sequence: TGTGCCAGCAGTTACGGGCAGGGGGCCTTCGGAAGGAATTCACCCCCCCACTTT.

In its sample, this clonotype was seen many times. V is TRBV28 and J is TRBJ2-3; TRBD1 might be the D (6 bases). V shed 3 bases and J shed 5 bases, with 9 bases lying between them. Germline CDR1 reads MDHEN; CDR2 reads SYDVKM. The CDR3 extends over 13 amino acids. The CDR3 sequence is CASSLQGRDTQYF. The CDR3 DNA is TGTGCCAGCAGTTTGCAGGGGCGAGATACGCAGTATTTT. Supplemented by reference TRBV28 and TRBJ2-3, the full variable domain reads DVKVTQSSRYLVKRTGEKVFLECVQDMDHENMFWYRQDPGLGLRLIYFSYDVKMKEKGDIPEGYSVSREKKERFSLILESASTNQTSMYLCASSLQGRDTQYFGPGTRLTVL.

Only one count was recorded for this clonotype. The chain links TRBV4-2 to TRBJ1-2, with D possibly being TRBD1 (5 bases). CDR3 size: 18 residues. CDR1 LGHNA and CDR2 YNFKEQ come from the germline V gene. V was clipped by 0 bases and J by 4 bases, with 21 bases between them. The CDR3 DNA follows: TGTGCCAGCAGCCAAGATTGGGGGACTTCTAGGGAGTGCTATGGCTACACCTTC. Translation: CASSQDWGTSRECYGYTF.

This clonotype was observed many times. The chain has TRBV29-1 and TRBJ2-5, with D hard to call. The CDR3 totals 18 residues. With 2 bases removed from V and 4 bases from J, the gap between germline ends came to 26 bases. Germline CDR1 is SQVTM and CDR2 is ANQGSEA. The CDR3: CSVELHPRAHTWGETQYF. The DNA of the CDR3 is TGCAGCGTTGAACTACACCCACGGGCACACACTTGGGGAGAGACCCAGTACTTC.

This clonotype was found many times. J is TRBJ1-1 and V is TRBV19, with TRBD1 identical over 8 bases. V lost 8 bases, J lost 5 bases, and 7 bases stayed unmatched. CDR3 size: 13 residues. In germline, CDR1 is LNHDA, CDR2 SQIVND (reference sequence). CDR3 amino acids: CASDGQGKTEAFF. Written as DNA, the CDR3 is TGTGCCAGTGATGGACAGGGCAAGACTGAAGCTTTCTTT. The complete variable domain, with remaining parts taken from reference TRBV19 and TRBJ1-1, reads DGGITQSPKYLFRKEGQNVTLSCEQNLNHDAMYWYRQDPGQGLRLIYYSQIVNDFQKGDIAEGYSVSREKKESFPLTVTSAQKNPTAFYLCASDGQGKTEAFFGQGTRLTVV.